The clone carrying this T cell receptor (beta chain) has more than one count but fewer than ten. In the authors' workflow: Clinicopathological groups differed in CDR3, with these differences serving to build a distant-metastasis classifier for papillary thyroid cancer. From the PCR reads, TCRdb re-called clones with MiXCR. The V and J calls and clone size come from TCRdb's table, not from the authors' own analysis. The table has approximately 30,000 clones, approximately 7.4% seen once. The sample belongs to a study of metastatic and nonmetastatic thyroid tumors. Background on the study: Patients with malignant and benign thyroid disease provided blood and tumor or nodule tissue, whose repertoires were compared.

V gave up 10 bases and J gave up 8 bases; unmatched junction bases: 5. CDR1 and CDR2 from the germline V gene are LNHDA and SQIVND (reference sequence). CDR3 length equals 11 residues. Patients had received no treatment of any kind before thyroid surgery. The source is a female donor with papillary thyroid cancer or a benign thyroid nodule (not recorded which). Some clones in this sample may be carry-over from other donors' samples. The chain is built from TRBV19 and TRBJ1-2; 9 bases line up with TRBD1. The sequencing input was blood. In nucleotides, the CDR3 is TGTGCCACTGACAGGGGGTACGGCTACACCTTC. This translates into CATDRGYGYTF.